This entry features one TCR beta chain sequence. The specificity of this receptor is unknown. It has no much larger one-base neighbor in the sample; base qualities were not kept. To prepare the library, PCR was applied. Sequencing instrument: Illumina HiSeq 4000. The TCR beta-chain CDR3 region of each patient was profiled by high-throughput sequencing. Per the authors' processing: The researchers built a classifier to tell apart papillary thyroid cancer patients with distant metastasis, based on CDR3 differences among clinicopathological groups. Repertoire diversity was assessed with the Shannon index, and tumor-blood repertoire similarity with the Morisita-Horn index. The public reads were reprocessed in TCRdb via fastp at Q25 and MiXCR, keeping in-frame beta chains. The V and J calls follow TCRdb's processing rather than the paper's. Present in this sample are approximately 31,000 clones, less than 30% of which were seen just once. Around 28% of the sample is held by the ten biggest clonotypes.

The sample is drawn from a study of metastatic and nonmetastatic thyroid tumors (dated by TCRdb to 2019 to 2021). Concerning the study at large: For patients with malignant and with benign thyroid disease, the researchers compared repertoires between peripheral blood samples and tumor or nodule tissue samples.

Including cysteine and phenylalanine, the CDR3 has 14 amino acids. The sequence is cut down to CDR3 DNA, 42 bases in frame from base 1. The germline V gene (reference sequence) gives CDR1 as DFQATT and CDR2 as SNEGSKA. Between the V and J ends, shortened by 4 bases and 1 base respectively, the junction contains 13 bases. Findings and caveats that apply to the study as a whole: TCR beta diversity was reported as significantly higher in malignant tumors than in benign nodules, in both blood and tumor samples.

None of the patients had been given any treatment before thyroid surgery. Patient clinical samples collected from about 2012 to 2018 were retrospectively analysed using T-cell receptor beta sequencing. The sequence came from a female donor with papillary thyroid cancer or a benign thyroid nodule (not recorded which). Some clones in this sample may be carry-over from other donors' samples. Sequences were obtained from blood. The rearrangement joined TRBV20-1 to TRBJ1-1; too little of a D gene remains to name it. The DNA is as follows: TGCAGTGCTATTTCTGGCTCTTGGAACACTGAAGCTTTCTTT. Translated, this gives CSAISGSWNTEAFF.